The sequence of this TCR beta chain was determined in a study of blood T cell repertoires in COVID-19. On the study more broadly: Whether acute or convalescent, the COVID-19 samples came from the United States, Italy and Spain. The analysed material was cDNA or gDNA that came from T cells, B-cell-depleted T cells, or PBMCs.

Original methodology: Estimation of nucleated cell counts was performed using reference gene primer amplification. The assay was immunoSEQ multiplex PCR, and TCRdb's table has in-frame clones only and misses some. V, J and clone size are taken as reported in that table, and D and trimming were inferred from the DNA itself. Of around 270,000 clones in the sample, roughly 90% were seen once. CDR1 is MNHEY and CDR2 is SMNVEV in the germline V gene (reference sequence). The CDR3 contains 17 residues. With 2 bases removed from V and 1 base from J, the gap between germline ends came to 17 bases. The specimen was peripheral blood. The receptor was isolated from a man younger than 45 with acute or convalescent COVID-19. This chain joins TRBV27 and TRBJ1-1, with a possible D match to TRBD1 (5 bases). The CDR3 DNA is TGTGCCAGCAGTTTAAGGAGCAGGGTTTCCGGGAACACTGAAGCTTTCTTT. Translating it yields CASSLRSRVSGNTEAFF.